This T cell receptor beta chain emerged from a study of T-cell memory formation after mild COVID-19. Study outcomes and limitations: Clones which contracted sat mainly in CM and EM if CD4+, and in EMRA if CD8+.

Via MiXCR, TCRdb re-called the 5' RACE reads, giving one row per CDR3 protein. Of approximately 260,000 distinct CDR3 sequences listed, 18% were seen once; the top ten hold 20% to 25%. This clonotype has more than one count but fewer than ten. Antigen unknown. The CDR3 extends over 16 amino acids. V lost 4 bases and J 3 bases, leaving 14 bases between the germline ends. Germline V gene sequence: CDR1 SGHDT, CDR2 YYEEEE. V is TRBV5-6 and J is TRBJ1-6, with D possibly matching TRBD1 (5 bases). This receptor was taken from a man between 18 and 35 years old who had mild COVID-19 (a few samples of this study predate the infection). Cell type and time point are not known. Sequencing was performed on PBMCs or a T cell subset sorted from them (not recorded which). The CDR3 nucleotides read TGTGCCAGCAGCACGTACGGTGACAGCTATAATTCACCCCTCCACTTT. Translating it yields CASSTYGDSYNSPLHF.